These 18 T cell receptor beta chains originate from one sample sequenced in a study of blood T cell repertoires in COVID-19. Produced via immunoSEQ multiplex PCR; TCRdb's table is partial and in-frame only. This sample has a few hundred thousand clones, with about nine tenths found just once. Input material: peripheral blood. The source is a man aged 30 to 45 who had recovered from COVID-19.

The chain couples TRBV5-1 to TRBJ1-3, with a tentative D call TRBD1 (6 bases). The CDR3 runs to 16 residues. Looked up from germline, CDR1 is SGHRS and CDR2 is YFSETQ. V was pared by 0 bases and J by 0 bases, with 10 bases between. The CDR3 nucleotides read TGCGCCAGCAGCTTGGGGGGGCATCCCTCTGGAAACACCATATATTTT. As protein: CASSLGGHPSGNTIYF.

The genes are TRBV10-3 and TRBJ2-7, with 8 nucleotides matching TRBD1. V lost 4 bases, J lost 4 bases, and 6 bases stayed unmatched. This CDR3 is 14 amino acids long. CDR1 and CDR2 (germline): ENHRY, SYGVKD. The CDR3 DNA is TGTGCCATCAGTGTGGACAGGGATCAATACGAGCAGTACTTC. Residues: CAISVDRDQYEQYF.

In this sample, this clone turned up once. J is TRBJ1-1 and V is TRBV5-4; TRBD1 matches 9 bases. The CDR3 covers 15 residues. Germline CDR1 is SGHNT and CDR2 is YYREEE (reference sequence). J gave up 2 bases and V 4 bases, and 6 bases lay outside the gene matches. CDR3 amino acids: CASSGDRAINTEAFF. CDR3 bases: TGTGCCAGCAGCGGGGACAGGGCAATAAACACTGAAGCTTTCTTT.

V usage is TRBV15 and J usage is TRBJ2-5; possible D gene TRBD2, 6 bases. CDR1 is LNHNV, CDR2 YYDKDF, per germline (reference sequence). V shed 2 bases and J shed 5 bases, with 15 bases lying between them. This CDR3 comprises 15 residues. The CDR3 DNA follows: TGTGCCACCAGCAGAAATCGGGGGACCGGGGAGACCCAGTACTTC. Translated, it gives CATSRNRGTGETQYF.

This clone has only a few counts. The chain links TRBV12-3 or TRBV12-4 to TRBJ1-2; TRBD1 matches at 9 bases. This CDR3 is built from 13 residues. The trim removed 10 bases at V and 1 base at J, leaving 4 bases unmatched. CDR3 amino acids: CAISTGGNYGYTF. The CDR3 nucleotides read TGTGCCATCTCGACAGGGGGTAACTATGGCTACACCTTC.

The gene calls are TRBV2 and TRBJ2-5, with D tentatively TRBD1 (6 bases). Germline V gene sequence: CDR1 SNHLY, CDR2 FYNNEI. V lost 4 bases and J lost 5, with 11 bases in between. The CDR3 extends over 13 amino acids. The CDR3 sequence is CASSGTGSETQYF. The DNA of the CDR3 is TGTGCCAGCAGTGGAACAGGGTCGGAGACCCAGTACTTC.

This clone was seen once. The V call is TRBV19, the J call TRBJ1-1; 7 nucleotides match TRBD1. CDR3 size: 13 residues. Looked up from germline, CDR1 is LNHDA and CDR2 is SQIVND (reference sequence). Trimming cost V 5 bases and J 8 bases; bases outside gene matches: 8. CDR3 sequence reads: CASSRQGPGEAFF. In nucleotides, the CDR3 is TGTGCCAGTAGTCGACAGGGTCCCGGGGAAGCTTTCTTT.

Here the CDR3 reads CASSSTGTTRDTIYF. In nucleotides, the CDR3 is TGTGCCAGCAGCTCCACCGGGACAACTAGAGACACCATATATTTT. The V gene is TRBV5-6, the J gene TRBJ1-3; the D gene is possibly TRBD1 (6 bases). The CDR3 length is 15 residues. Trimming took 3 bases from V and 8 from J, leaving 18 bases between them. Germline loops: CDR1 SGHDT, CDR2 YYEEEE. The full variable domain, completed using reference TRBV5-6 and TRBJ1-3, is DAGVTQSPTHLIKTRGQQVTLRCSPKSGHDTVSWYQQALGQGPQFIFQYYEEEERQRGNFPDRFSGHQFPNYSSELNVNALLLGDSALYLCASSSTGTTRDTIYFGEGSWLTVV.

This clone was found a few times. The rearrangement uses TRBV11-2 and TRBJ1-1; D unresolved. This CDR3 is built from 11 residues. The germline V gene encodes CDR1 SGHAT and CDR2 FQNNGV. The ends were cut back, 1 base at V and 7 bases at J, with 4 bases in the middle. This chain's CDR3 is CASSLGLEAFF. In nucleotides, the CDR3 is TGTGCCAGCAGCTTAGGGCTTGAAGCTTTCTTT.

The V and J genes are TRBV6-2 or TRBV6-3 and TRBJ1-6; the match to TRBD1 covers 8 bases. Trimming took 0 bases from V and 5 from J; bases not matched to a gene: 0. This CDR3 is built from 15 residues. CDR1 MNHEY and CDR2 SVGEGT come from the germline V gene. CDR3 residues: CASSYSDRDNSPLHF. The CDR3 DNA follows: TGTGCCAGCAGTTACTCGGACAGGGATAATTCACCCCTCCACTTT.

In DNA form, the CDR3 reads TGTGCCAGCAGTACAGCCGAGAACACTGAAGCTTTCTTT. It translates to CASSTAENTEAFF. This rearrangement joins TRBV6-5 to TRBJ1-1; D gene uncertain. V lost 5 bases, J lost 1 base, and 8 bases lay in between. The CDR3 extends over 13 amino acids. The germline CDR1 and CDR2 sequences are MNHEY and SVGAGI.

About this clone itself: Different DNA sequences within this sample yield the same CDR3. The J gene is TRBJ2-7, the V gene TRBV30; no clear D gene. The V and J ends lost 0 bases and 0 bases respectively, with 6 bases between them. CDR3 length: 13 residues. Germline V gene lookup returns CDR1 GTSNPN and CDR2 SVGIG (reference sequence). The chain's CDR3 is CAWSVTSSYEQYF. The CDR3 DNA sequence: TGTGCCTGGAGTGTAACGAGCTCCTACGAGCAGTACTTC. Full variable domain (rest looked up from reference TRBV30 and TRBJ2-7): SQTIHQWPATLVQPVGSPLSLECTVEGTSNPNLYWYRQAAGRGLQLLFYSVGIGQISSEVPQNLSASRPQDRQFILSSKKLLLSDSGFYLCAWSVTSSYEQYFGPGTRLTVT.

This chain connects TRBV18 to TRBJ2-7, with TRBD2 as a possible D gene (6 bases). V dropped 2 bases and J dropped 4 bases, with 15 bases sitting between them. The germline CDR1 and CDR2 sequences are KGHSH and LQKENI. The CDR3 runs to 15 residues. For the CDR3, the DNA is TGTGCCAGCTCACCATCGGAGGGAAGCAGGTACGAGCAGTACTTC. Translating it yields CASSPSEGSRYEQYF. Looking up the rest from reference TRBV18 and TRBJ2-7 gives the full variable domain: NAGVMQNPRHLVRRRGQEARLRCSPMKGHSHVYWYRQLPEEGLKFMVYLQKENIIDESGMPKERFSAEFPKEGPSILRIQQVVRGDSAAYFCASSPSEGSRYEQYFGPGTRLTVT.

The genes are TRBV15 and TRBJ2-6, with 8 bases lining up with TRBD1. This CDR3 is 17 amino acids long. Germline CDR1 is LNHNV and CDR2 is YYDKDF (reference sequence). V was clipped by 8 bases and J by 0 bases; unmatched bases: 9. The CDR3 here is CATASAGGRSGANVLTF. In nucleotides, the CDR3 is TGTGCCACCGCCTCCGCAGGGGGCCGCTCTGGGGCCAACGTCCTGACTTTC.

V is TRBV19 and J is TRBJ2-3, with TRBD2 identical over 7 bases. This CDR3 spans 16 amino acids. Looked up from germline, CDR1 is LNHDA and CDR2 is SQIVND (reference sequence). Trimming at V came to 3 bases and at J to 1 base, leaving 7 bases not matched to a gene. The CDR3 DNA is TGTGCCAGTAGTATTGGGGGGGAACCCCGCACAGATACGCAGTATTTT. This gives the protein CASSIGGEPRTDTQYF.

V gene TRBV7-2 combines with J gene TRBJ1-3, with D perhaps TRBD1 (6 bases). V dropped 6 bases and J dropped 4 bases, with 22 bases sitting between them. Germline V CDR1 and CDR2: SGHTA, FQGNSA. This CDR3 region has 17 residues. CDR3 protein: CASSFGPGGPLGNTIYF. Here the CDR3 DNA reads TGTGCCAGCAGTTTCGGGCCGGGGGGGCCTCTCGGAAACACCATATATTTT.

CDR3 sequence reads: CASSLGGLTEAFF. CDR3 coding DNA: TGTGCCAGCAGCTTAGGGGGGCTCACTGAAGCTTTCTTT. The rearrangement uses TRBV7-9 and TRBJ1-1; possibly TRBD1 for D (6 bases). V was trimmed by 1 base and J by 4 bases, leaving 7 bases between them. The germline V gene encodes CDR1 SEHNR and CDR2 FQNEAQ (reference sequence). The CDR3 is 13 amino acids.

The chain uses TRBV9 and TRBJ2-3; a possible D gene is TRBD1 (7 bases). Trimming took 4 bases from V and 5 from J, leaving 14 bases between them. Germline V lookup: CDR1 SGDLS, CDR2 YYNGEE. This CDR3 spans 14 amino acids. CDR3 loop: CASSNRGGIDTQYF. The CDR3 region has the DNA TGTGCCAGCAGCAACAGGGGCGGGATAGATACGCAGTATTTT.